This passage covers 23 T cell receptor beta chains from one sample sequenced in a study of blood T cell repertoires in COVID-19. Produced via immunoSEQ multiplex PCR; TCRdb's table is partial and in-frame only. Counted here are 90,000 to 140,000 clones, roughly 80% occurring once; the ten biggest clones make up 15% to 17%. The sequenced sample consisted of peripheral blood. Receptors were obtained from a woman older than 75 with acute or convalescent COVID-19.

V and J are TRBV6-1 and TRBJ1-1; D possibly corresponds to TRBD1 (6 bases). Germline V gene data show CDR1 as MNHNS and CDR2 as SASEGT. The CDR3 spans 14 residues. V dropped 3 bases and J dropped 10 bases, with 18 bases sitting between them. Here the CDR3 DNA reads TGTGCCAGCAGTGATACAGGGCGCCTGAGCGGAGCTTTCTTT. This translates into CASSDTGRLSGAFF.

The chain links TRBV14 to TRBJ2-5, with D maybe TRBD2 (6 bases). CDR3 length equals 16 residues. Germline V lookup: CDR1 SGHDN, CDR2 FVKESK. Deletions cut 0 bases from V and 0 bases from J, with 11 bases between. The CDR3 sequence: CASSQDRGTNQETQYF. In DNA form, the CDR3 reads TGTGCCAGCAGCCAAGATCGGGGGACGAACCAAGAGACCCAGTACTTC. The full variable domain, with the rest looked up from reference TRBV14 and TRBJ2-5, is EAGVTQFPSHSVIEKGQTVTLRCDPISGHDNLYWYRRVMGKEIKFLLHFVKESKQDESGMPNNRFLAERTGGTYSTLKVQPAELEDSGVYFCASSQDRGTNQETQYFGPGTRLLVL.

At least ten counts were recorded for this clone. The CDR3 coding sequence is TGTGCCAGCAGCTTAGATCATGGCTCCGGGGAGCTGTTTTTT. Amino acid sequence: CASSLDHGSGELFF. V gene TRBV11-2 combines with J gene TRBJ2-2; D is undetermined. The CDR3 consists of 14 residues. Germline CDR1 SGHAT, CDR2 FQNNGV. Trimming removed 0 bases at V and 6 bases at J, with 8 bases between.

The rearrangement links TRBV7-9 to TRBJ2-3, with 7 bases that match TRBD1. Trimming removed 8 bases from V and 4 bases from J; junction bases left unmatched: 9. CDR3 length: 14 residues. CDR1 is SEHNR, CDR2 FQNEAQ, per germline (reference sequence). The DNA of the CDR3 is TGTGCCAGCTGCCGAGACAGGGAATCAGATACGCAGTATTTT. Protein sequence: CASCRDRESDTQYF.

J is TRBJ2-3 and V is TRBV10-2, with 9 nucleotides matching TRBD2. The CDR3 is 15 residues long. Looked up from germline, CDR1 is WSHSY and CDR2 is SAAADI. Losses at the gene ends were 2 bases for V and 4 bases for J; bases not matched to a gene: 4. The CDR3: CASSETSGLSDTQYF. The CDR3 region has the DNA TGCGCCAGCAGTGAGACTAGCGGGTTGTCAGATACGCAGTATTTT.

This clone was detected a few times. This sequence joins TRBV29-1 and TRBJ2-3, with 7 bases lining up with TRBD2. Germline-derived CDR1 and CDR2 are SQVTM and ANQGSEA. The length of the CDR3 is 13 residues. V dropped 4 bases and J dropped 3; count of bases not matched to a gene: 4. CDR3 protein: CSVGSGGTDTQYF. The CDR3 nucleotides read TGCAGCGTTGGATCGGGAGGTACAGATACGCAGTATTTT.

The chain joins TRBV5-1 to TRBJ1-1; D perhaps matches TRBD1 (6 bases). Germline V gene data show CDR1 as SGHRS and CDR2 as YFSETQ. Trimming removed 1 base at V and 5 bases at J, with 15 bases between. CDR3 size: 15 residues. The CDR3 is CASSLRGARETEAFF. CDR3 coding DNA: TGCGCCAGCAGCTTGCGGGGGGCTCGGGAGACTGAAGCTTTCTTT.

This chain uses TRBV9 with TRBJ2-2; the match to TRBD2 covers 8 bases. V gave up 6 bases and J gave up 0 bases; unmatched junction bases: 4. From germline, CDR1 is SGDLS and CDR2 YYNGEE. The CDR3 consists of 15 residues. The CDR3 loop is CASTGGSANTGELFF. The CDR3 DNA is TGTGCCAGCACGGGGGGGTCCGCGAACACCGGGGAGCTGTTTTTT.

This rearrangement joins TRBV18 to TRBJ1-1; TRBD1 agrees at 8 bases. The CDR3 sequence is 15 residues long. CDR1 and CDR2 from the germline V gene are KGHSH and LQKENI. V dropped 4 bases and J dropped 1; count of bases not matched to a gene: 5. CDR3: CASSQWDRPNTEAFF. CDR3 nucleotide sequence: TGTGCCAGCTCACAGTGGGACAGGCCGAACACTGAAGCTTTCTTT.

To note about this clone: Different DNA sequences within this sample yield the same CDR3. The chain combines TRBV18 with TRBJ2-7; D may be TRBD2 (5 bases). CDR3 size: 12 residues. V was pared by 2 bases and J by 4 bases, with 6 bases between. Per germline, CDR1 KGHSH and CDR2 LQKENI. The CDR3 sequence is CASSPGGYEQYV. CDR3 sequence (DNA): TGTGCCAGCTCACCAGGAGGATACGAGCAGTACGTC.

The gene calls are TRBV10-2 and TRBJ2-7; 9 bases match TRBD1. Germline V CDR1 and CDR2: WSHSY, SAAADI. The CDR3 is 15 amino acids. With 8 bases clipped from V and 5 bases from J, the junction kept 13 bases outside the gene matches. CDR3 loop: CASGSTGTGFNEQYF. CDR3 bases: TGCGCCAGCGGTTCTACCGGGACAGGGTTCAACGAGCAGTACTTC.

The chain recombines TRBV5-1 with TRBJ2-5; 12 bases map to TRBD2. The CDR3 loop spans 14 amino acids. Germline V gives CDR1 SGHRS, CDR2 YFSETQ. Trimming took 3 bases from V and 7 from J; bases not matched to a gene: 4. The CDR3 spells CASSSSGREGTQYF. The CDR3 DNA reads as TGCGCCAGCAGCTCTAGCGGGAGGGAAGGGACCCAGTACTTC. The full variable domain, its missing parts supplied by reference TRBV5-1 and TRBJ2-5, is KAGVTQTPRYLIKTRGQQVTLSCSPISGHRSVSWYQQTPGQGLQFLFEYFSETQRNKGNFPGRFSGRQFSNSRSEMNVSTLELGDSALYLCASSSSGREGTQYFGPGTRLLVL.

The V and J genes are TRBV19 and TRBJ1-3, with a weak D call TRBD1 (6 bases). Per germline, CDR1 LNHDA and CDR2 SQIVND (reference sequence). V was cut by 6 bases and J by 1 base, with 10 bases left in between. This CDR3 region has 14 residues. CDR3 protein: CASRGTGSGNTIYF. As DNA, the CDR3 is TGTGCCAGTAGGGGCACAGGGTCTGGAAACACCATATATTTT.

The chain combines TRBV6-5 with TRBJ2-1, with TRBD1 matching over 10 bases. The CDR3 is made up of 15 amino acids. The germline V gene has CDR1 MNHEY and CDR2 SVGAGI. V dropped 6 bases and J dropped 5; count of bases not matched to a gene: 7. CDR3 region: CASRHRDRGHNEQFF. For the CDR3, the DNA is TGTGCCAGCAGGCACCGGGACAGGGGCCACAATGAGCAGTTCTTC.

The chain joins TRBV27 to TRBJ2-5; D remains unclear. Germline V gives CDR1 MNHEY, CDR2 SMNVEV (reference sequence). V was shortened by 2 bases and J by 2 bases, with 12 bases between the two germline ends. This CDR3 spans 15 amino acids. CDR3 loop: CASSLGSRLQETQYF. The CDR3 DNA reads as TGTGCCAGCAGTTTAGGTTCGCGACTTCAAGAGACCCAGTACTTC.

This sequence joins TRBV2 and TRBJ2-3, with 14 bases lining up with TRBD2. With V trimmed by 8 bases and J by 4 bases, 5 bases remained unmatched. The germline gives CDR1 SNHLY, CDR2 FYNNEI. This CDR3 region has 15 residues. DNA of the CDR3: TGTGCCAGCGGGGGGACTAGCGGGAGTGCAGATACGCAGTATTTT. Its protein product is CASGGTSGSADTQYF. The full variable domain, its missing parts supplied by reference TRBV2 and TRBJ2-3, is EPEVTQTPSHQVTQMGQEVILRCVPISNHLYFYWYRQILGQKVEFLVSFYNNEISEKSEIFDDQFSVERPDGSNFTLKIRSTKLEDSAMYFCASGGTSGSADTQYFGPGTRLTVL.

The chain carries TRBV29-1 and TRBJ2-5, with 8 bases matching TRBD2. Germline assignment: CDR1 SQVTM and CDR2 ANQGSEA. This CDR3 spans 13 amino acids. The V gene end was trimmed by 3 bases and the J gene end by 6 bases; junction bases not matched to a gene: 6. The DNA of the CDR3 is TGCAGCGTTGAGATGGCGGGAGGACAGACCCAGTACTTC. This sequence encodes CSVEMAGGQTQYF.

The V and J genes are TRBV10-3 and TRBJ2-3; the match to TRBD2 covers 9 bases. Germline loops: CDR1 ENHRY, CDR2 SYGVKD. CDR3 length: 15 residues. After removal of 10 bases from V and 4 bases from J, the junction contained 12 bases not matched to a gene. CDR3 nucleotide sequence: TGTGCCACCGCCCAGGGAGCGGGAGGCGCAGATACGCAGTATTTT. It is translated as CATAQGAGGADTQYF.

CDR3 nucleotides: TGCAGTGCTAGAGAGAGGCGCGAGCAGTACTTC. Its translation: CSARERREQYF. The gene calls are TRBV20-1 and TRBJ2-7, with D hard to call. Germline V gene sequence: CDR1 DFQATT, CDR2 SNEGSKA (reference sequence). With 0 bases removed from V and 6 bases from J, the gap between germline ends came to 6 bases. The CDR3 is 11 residues long.

The chain joins TRBV5-4 to TRBJ2-5; a possible D gene is TRBD1 (5 bases). CDR1 is SGHNT and CDR2 is YYREEE in the germline V gene (reference sequence). The V and J ends lost 2 bases and 5 bases respectively, with 16 bases between them. This CDR3 has 15 amino acids. The CDR3 nucleotides are TGTGCCAGCAGCTTAACAGGAGAATCCCATGAGACCCAGTACTTC. Translated, it gives CASSLTGESHETQYF. The whole variable domain, remainder taken from reference TRBV5-4 and TRBJ2-5, is ETGVTQSPTHLIKTRGQQVTLRCSSQSGHNTVSWYQQALGQGPQFIFQYYREEENGRGNFPPRFSGLQFPNYSSELNVNALELDDSALYLCASSLTGESHETQYFGPGTRLLVL.

The chain links TRBV11-3 to TRBJ2-7; the match to TRBD1 covers 8 bases. Germline V CDR1 and CDR2: SGHNT, YENEEA. The V gene end was trimmed by 3 bases and the J gene end by 6 bases; junction bases not matched to a gene: 4. The CDR3 contains 13 residues. CDR3 region: CASSFQGAAEQYF. The CDR3 DNA reads as TGTGCCAGCAGCTTTCAGGGGGCCGCCGAGCAGTACTTC.

This clone was recorded only once. CDR3 sequence: CASSLRQGNSEQYF. CDR3 nucleotides: TGTGCCAGCAGCTTGAGGCAGGGTAATTCCGAGCAGTACTTC. J is TRBJ2-7 and V is TRBV5-5; a weak D match, TRBD1 (5 bases). Trimming pared 1 base from V and 6 bases from J, leaving 14 bases between. The CDR3 has 14 residues. In germline, CDR1 is SGHKS, CDR2 YYEKEE (reference sequence).

The chain employs TRBV9 and TRBJ2-1; unclear D gene. The CDR3 consists of 14 residues. V lost 4 bases and J lost 3, with 11 bases in between. CDR1 is SGDLS, CDR2 YYNGEE, per germline. The CDR3 DNA follows: TGTGCCAGCAGCACGTATAGCAACTACAATGAGCAGTTCTTC. This translates into CASSTYSNYNEQFF.